The clone carrying this TCR beta chain has a single count. The data were obtained in a study of T cell responses to AZD1222 COVID-19 vaccine. This table comes from immunoSEQ multiplex PCR, and its TCRdb copy is limited to in-frame clones, with some not included. The repertoire holds under 80,000 clones, with about 85% as singletons. The V gene lost 7 bases and the J gene lost 0 bases, with 9 bases spanning the gap. This CDR3 has 12 amino acids. Germline CDR1 GTSNPN, CDR2 SVGIG (reference sequence). The origin of this receptor is an adult who received the AZD1222 COVID-19 vaccine. The sample here was peripheral blood, taken 28 days after the second AZD1222 dose. The chain couples TRBV30 to TRBJ1-1, with D hard to call. The CDR3 sequence: CASSRMNTEAFF. The CDR3 region has the DNA TGTGCCTCCTCCCGGATGAACACTGAAGCTTTCTTT.